These 22 T cell receptor beta chains were all obtained from the same sample, sequenced in a study of PD-L1 blockade in urothelial cancer. Sequencing used immunoSEQ multiplex PCR; TCRdb keeps in-frame clones, though not all of them. The sample holds nearly 30,000 clones, more than 70% seen once. The material was PBMCs, obtained around atezolizumab (anti-PD-L1) treatment. The origin of the receptors is a man in his fifties with urothelial cancer.

DNA for the CDR3: TGTGCCCCCCTGCGGATAGGGACAGGGCCCACAGATACGCAGTATTTT. Its translation is CAPLRIGTGPTDTQYF. V usage is TRBV21-1 and J usage is TRBJ2-3; the D call in the table, TRBD1, was not verified against the DNA. TRBV21-1 counts as a pseudogene. CDR3 length equals 16 residues.

The chain uses TRBV19 and TRBJ2-1, with 12 bases identical to TRBD2. Germline V gene lookup returns CDR1 LNHDA and CDR2 SQIVND (reference sequence). The V and J ends lost 9 bases and 3 bases, in that order; junction bases with no gene match: 6. There are 15 residues in the CDR3. CDR3 loop: CASSRLAGDYNEQFF. The CDR3 DNA reads as TGTGCCAGCAGCCGACTAGCGGGGGACTACAATGAGCAGTTCTTC. Combining the CDR3 with reference TRBV19 and TRBJ2-1 gives the whole variable domain DGGITQSPKYLFRKEGQNVTLSCEQNLNHDAMYWYRQDPGQGLRLIYYSQIVNDFQKGDIAEGYSVSREKKESFPLTVTSAQKNPTAFYLCASSRLAGDYNEQFFGPGTRLTVL.

The chain combines TRBV5-8 with TRBJ2-7; 9 nucleotides agree with TRBD1. V lost 4 bases, J lost 6 bases, and 5 bases stayed unmatched. The CDR3 loop spans 13 amino acids. Germline CDR1 is SGHTS and CDR2 is YDEGEE. The CDR3 is CASSQQGAGEQYF. CDR3 nucleotides: TGTGCCAGCAGCCAACAGGGGGCCGGCGAGCAGTACTTC. The variable domain in full, completed from reference TRBV5-8 and TRBJ2-7, reads EAGVTQSPTHLIKTRGQQATLRCSPISGHTSVYWYQQALGLGLQFLLWYDEGEERNRGNFPPRFSGRQFPNYSSELNVNALELEDSALYLCASSQQGAGEQYFGPGTRLTVT.

V gene TRBV19 combines with J gene TRBJ1-5; D is perhaps TRBD1 (5 bases). The ends were cut back, 4 bases at V and 0 bases at J, with 13 bases in the middle. This CDR3 spans 16 amino acids. CDR1 is LNHDA, CDR2 SQIVND, per germline (reference sequence). CDR3 nucleotide sequence: TGTGCCAGTAGTACCCTCCAGGGTTATAGCAATCAGCCCCAGCATTTT. It codes for CASSTLQGYSNQPQHF.

This chain uses TRBV6-5 with TRBJ1-1; 8 bases are shared with TRBD1. Germline V gene sequence: CDR1 MNHEY, CDR2 SVGAGI. There are 15 residues in the CDR3. V lost 2 bases to trimming and J lost 1 base; unmatched junction nucleotides: 3. This chain's CDR3 is CASSYPGQGNTEAFF. The CDR3 DNA reads TGTGCCAGCAGTTACCCCGGACAGGGGAACACTGAAGCTTTCTTT.

The CDR3 loop reads CASSLDRYTYEQYF. CDR3 bases: TGTGCCAGCAGCTTGGACAGATACACCTACGAGCAGTACTTC. The chain uses TRBV7-2 and TRBJ2-7, with a tentative D call TRBD1 (6 bases). Germline V lookup: CDR1 SGHTA, CDR2 FQGNSA. V lost 3 bases and J 2 bases, leaving 11 bases between the germline ends. The CDR3 extends over 14 amino acids.

This clone was seen once. This chain links TRBV27 with TRBJ2-7, with 7 nucleotides matching TRBD2. The ends lost 0 bases at V and 3 bases at J; junction bases unmatched: 11. The CDR3 runs 17 residues. Germline CDR1 reads MNHEY; CDR2 reads SMNVEV (reference sequence). Here the CDR3 DNA reads TGTGCCAGCAGTTTATCAATTCAGGGCGGGGGAGACTACGAGCAGTACTTC. It yields the protein CASSLSIQGGGDYEQYF.

V gene TRBV6-1 combines with J gene TRBJ2-2, with 7 bases lining up with TRBD1. CDR3 size: 16 residues. Germline CDR1 reads MNHNS; CDR2 reads SASEGT. The ends lost 4 bases at V and 1 base at J; junction bases unmatched: 6. Here the CDR3 reads CASSAPQGRNTGELFF. The CDR3 bases are TGTGCCAGCAGTGCCCCACAGGGGCGGAACACCGGGGAGCTGTTTTTT.

This sequence joins TRBV5-1 and TRBJ2-7; 7 bases agree with TRBD1. V was clipped by 0 bases and J by 5 bases; unmatched bases: 8. This CDR3 has 15 residues. Per germline, CDR1 SGHRS and CDR2 YFSETQ. The chain's CDR3 is CASSLEVTGYDEQYF. CDR3 nucleotides: TGCGCCAGCAGCTTGGAAGTGACAGGGTACGACGAGCAGTACTTC.

The gene calls are TRBV9 and TRBJ2-1; D possibly corresponds to TRBD2 (5 bases). CDR3 length equals 14 residues. V lost 4 bases and J lost 5, with 13 bases in between. CDR1 SGDLS and CDR2 YYNGEE come from the germline V gene. CDR3 DNA sequence: TGTGCCAGCAGCACTTTAGCGATAAACAATGAGCAGTTCTTC. It specifies CASSTLAINNEQFF. The full variable domain, with the rest looked up from reference TRBV9 and TRBJ2-1, is DSGVTQTPKHLITATGQRVTLRCSPRSGDLSVYWYQQSLDQGLQFLIQYYNGEERAKGNILERFSAQQFPDLHSELNLSSLELGDSALYFCASSTLAINNEQFFGPGTRLTVL.

The chain joins TRBV27 to TRBJ2-3; D may be TRBD1 (5 bases). Germline lookup yields CDR1 MNHEY and CDR2 SMNVEV (reference sequence). The CDR3 runs 14 residues. Trimming removed 7 bases at V and 1 base at J, with 12 bases between. CDR3 region: CASTPLGGTDTQYF. The CDR3 DNA follows: TGTGCCAGCACCCCGTTAGGGGGCACAGATACGCAGTATTTT.

The chain is built from TRBV11-2 and TRBJ2-1; D not certain. V was clipped by 0 bases and J by 0 bases, with 6 bases between them. Germline CDR1 is SGHAT and CDR2 is FQNNGV. The CDR3 spans 15 residues. For the CDR3, the DNA is TGTGCCAGCAGCTTAGACCGGAGCTCCTACAATGAGCAGTTCTTC. It translates to CASSLDRSSYNEQFF.

V and J are TRBV15 and TRBJ1-2; 7 nucleotides agree with TRBD1. The CDR3 loop spans 15 amino acids. Unmatched junction bases numbered 8, after V lost 1 base and J lost 6 bases. Germline CDR1 and CDR2: LNHNV and YYDKDF (reference sequence). CDR3 bases: TGTGCCACCAGCAGAGGGACAGGAGGCCTCAATGGCTACACCTTC. The encoded protein is CATSRGTGGLNGYTF.

The chain couples TRBV4-1 to TRBJ2-1, with 8 positions matching TRBD1. The CDR3 loop spans 19 amino acids. Germline V CDR1 and CDR2: MGHRA, YSYEKL. The V and J ends lost 4 bases and 7 bases, in that order; junction bases with no gene match: 21. CDR3: CASSLQGALDRDTRNEQFF. DNA for the CDR3: TGCGCCAGCAGCCTTCAGGGGGCCTTAGACAGGGACACGAGGAATGAGCAGTTCTTC.

The chain joins TRBV21-1 to TRBJ2-3; the table's TRBD2 call for D was not verified on the DNA. TRBV21-1 is a recognized pseudogene. This CDR3 contains 17 residues. CDR3 DNA: TGTGCCACCCACCTTTTGTGGGGAGGGTCTGGCACAGATACGCAGTATTTT. Amino acid sequence: CATHLLWGGSGTDTQYF.

The chain carries TRBV2 and TRBJ2-3, with D tentatively TRBD2 (6 bases). V gave up 5 bases and J gave up 5 bases, with 17 bases separating them. Germline V lookup: CDR1 SNHLY, CDR2 FYNNEI. The CDR3 sequence is 15 residues long. The CDR3 DNA follows: TGTGCCAGCAGTCAACGGGGGACTCTCGTAGATACGCAGTATTTT. This sequence encodes CASSQRGTLVDTQYF.

The chain couples TRBV6-1 to TRBJ1-1; 8 bases line up with TRBD1. CDR3 length equals 13 residues. From germline, CDR1 is MNHNS and CDR2 SASEGT. V gave up 10 bases and J gave up 1 base; unmatched junction bases: 5. Here the CDR3 DNA reads TGTGCCACCTCAGGGGGCGGGAACACTGAAGCTTTCTTT. Translated: CATSGGGNTEAFF.

V and J are TRBV10-3 and TRBJ1-2; D may be TRBD1 (5 bases). Germline assignment: CDR1 ENHRY and CDR2 SYGVKD. There are 11 residues in the CDR3. V was pared by 7 bases and J by 5 bases, with 8 bases between. In nucleotides, the CDR3 is TGTGCCATCACCGGGGGTTATGGCTACACCTTC. This codes for CAITGGYGYTF.

CDR3 loop: CASSPDQGAITEAFF. The CDR3 DNA reads TGTGCCAGCAGCCCAGACCAGGGGGCGATAACTGAAGCTTTCTTT. The chain carries TRBV9 and TRBJ1-1; 8 nucleotides line up with TRBD1. CDR1 is SGDLS and CDR2 is YYNGEE in the germline V gene. Trimming removed 4 bases from V and 5 bases from J; junction bases left unmatched: 10. The CDR3 totals 15 residues. Using reference TRBV9 and TRBJ1-1 for the parts outside the CDR3, the full variable domain is DSGVTQTPKHLITATGQRVTLRCSPRSGDLSVYWYQQSLDQGLQFLIQYYNGEERAKGNILERFSAQQFPDLHSELNLSSLELGDSALYFCASSPDQGAITEAFFGQGTRLTVV.

V and J are TRBV28 and TRBJ2-7, with D maybe TRBD1 (5 bases). Germline CDR1 reads MDHEN; CDR2 reads SYDVKM. V dropped 1 base and J dropped 2 bases, with 6 bases sitting between them. The CDR3 is made up of 13 amino acids. For the CDR3, the DNA is TGTGCCAGCAGTTTATCAGGGCCCTACGAGCAGTACTTC. Encoded protein: CASSLSGPYEQYF.

The gene calls are TRBV28 and TRBJ2-3, with unresolved D. Trimming took 6 bases from V and 1 from J, leaving 11 bases between them. Germline V gene sequence: CDR1 MDHEN, CDR2 SYDVKM. This CDR3 is 14 amino acids long. The CDR3 is CASSRLSGTDTQYF. CDR3 DNA sequence: TGTGCCAGCAGCCGGTTGTCGGGCACAGATACGCAGTATTTT.

CDR3 nucleotides: TGTGCCAGCAGCCAAGGCCGGTCAACAGGGGCGCGGTCAGATACGCAGTATTTT. Translated, it gives CASSQGRSTGARSDTQYF. The chain has TRBV4-2 and TRBJ2-3; 7 positions match TRBD1. Germline values: CDR1 LGHNA, CDR2 YNFKEQ. This CDR3 region has 18 residues. V was clipped by 1 base and J by 4 bases; unmatched bases: 14.